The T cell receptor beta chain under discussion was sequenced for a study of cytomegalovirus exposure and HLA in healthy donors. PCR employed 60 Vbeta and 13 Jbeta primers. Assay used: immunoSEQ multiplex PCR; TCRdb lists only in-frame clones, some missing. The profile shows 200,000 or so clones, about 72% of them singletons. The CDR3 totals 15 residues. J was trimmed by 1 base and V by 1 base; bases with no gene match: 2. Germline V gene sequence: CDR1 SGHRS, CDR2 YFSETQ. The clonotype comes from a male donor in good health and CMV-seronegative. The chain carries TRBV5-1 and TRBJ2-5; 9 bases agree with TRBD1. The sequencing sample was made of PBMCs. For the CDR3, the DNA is TGCGCCAGCAGCTTGACGGGACAGGGCCAAGAGACCCAGTACTTC. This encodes CASSLTGQGQETQYF.